This TCR beta chain was recovered during a study of cytomegalovirus exposure and HLA in healthy donors. Points from the study as a whole: When the data were analyzed later, several of the most significant clusters appeared to be linked to common viral pathogens. The authors later found HLA-associated TCR beta chains more clonally expanded than equally common others.

Germline V gene sequence: CDR1 SGHRS, CDR2 YFSETQ. The CDR3 sequence is 15 residues long. The V end lost 3 bases, the J end lost 7 bases, and 17 bases lay between the germline ends. With respect to this clone: Its antigen is still unknown.

PCR involved 60 Vbeta and 13 Jbeta primers. Using immunoSEQ multiplex PCR, the repertoire was profiled, and TCRdb retains in-frame clones only, with some absent. Of about 140,000 clones in the sample, 61% are singletons; the top ten hold around 1.9%. J is TRBJ2-1 and V is TRBV5-1; tentatively, D is TRBD2 (6 bases). This clonotype was sampled from a male donor in good health and CMV-seronegative. Sample: PBMCs. Here the CDR3 reads CASSSAPGLGNEQFF. Here the CDR3 DNA reads TGCGCCAGCAGCTCGGCACCGGGACTGGGAAATGAGCAGTTCTTC.